The 14 T cell receptor beta chains in this list originate from one sample, sequenced in a study of PD-L1 blockade in urothelial cancer. Indicated time point: peripheral blood 6 weeks after treatment start. Libraries were prepared by immunoSEQ multiplex PCR; TCRdb keeps only in-frame clonotypes and omits some of them. This table holds about 110,000 clones, 91% found once. The sample was PBMCs, taken around atezolizumab (anti-PD-L1) treatment. The receptors originated from a man aged 60-69 years with urothelial cancer.

This clone was seen a handful of times. The CDR3 nucleotides read TGTGCCAGCAGCTTGTCCCAGGCTTCCTACAATGAGCAGTTCTTC. This gives the protein CASSLSQASYNEQFF. V is TRBV11-2 and J is TRBJ2-1; the D is unclear. The CDR3 runs to 15 residues. V lost 3 bases and J 1 base, leaving 10 bases between the germline ends. CDR1 SGHAT and CDR2 FQNNGV come from the germline V gene.

V gene TRBV28 combines with J gene TRBJ2-7; TRBD1 aligns across 7 bases. The CDR3 loop spans 12 amino acids. V lost 8 bases, J lost 2 bases, and 3 bases stayed unmatched. CDR1 is MDHEN and CDR2 is SYDVKM in the germline V gene. The CDR3 sequence: CASRDSTYEQYF. CDR3 in DNA: TGTGCCAGCCGGGACAGCACCTACGAGCAGTACTTC.

The chain combines TRBV7-2 with TRBJ2-7; D ambiguous. The ends were cut back, 1 base at V and 2 bases at J, with 12 bases in the middle. The CDR3 contains 15 residues. In germline, CDR1 is SGHTA, CDR2 FQGNSA. The chain's CDR3 is CASSLESLSAYEQYF. Written as DNA, the CDR3 is TGTGCCAGCAGCTTAGAGAGCTTGAGTGCCTACGAGCAGTACTTC. Supplemented by reference TRBV7-2 and TRBJ2-7, the full variable domain reads GAGVSQSPSNKVTEKGKDVELRCDPISGHTALYWYRQSLGQGLEFLIYFQGNSAPDKSGLPSDRFSAERTGGSVSTLTIQRTQQEDSAVYLCASSLESLSAYEQYFGPGTRLTVT.

The chain uses TRBV2 and TRBJ2-7; 8 bases agree with TRBD2. V lost 6 bases to trimming and J lost 3 bases; unmatched junction nucleotides: 10. This CDR3 region has 15 residues. The V gene's germline CDR1 is SNHLY and CDR2 FYNNEI. The CDR3 protein is CASSDGAGALYEQYF. In nucleotides, the CDR3 is TGTGCCAGCAGCGACGGAGCGGGAGCTCTCTACGAGCAGTACTTC. Complete variable domain (other parts from reference TRBV2 and TRBJ2-7): EPEVTQTPSHQVTQMGQEVILRCVPISNHLYFYWYRQILGQKVEFLVSFYNNEISEKSEIFDDQFSVERPDGSNFTLKIRSTKLEDSAMYFCASSDGAGALYEQYFGPGTRLTVT.

The J gene is TRBJ1-6, the V gene TRBV6-6; D call uncertain. The germline V gene has CDR1 MNHNY and CDR2 SVGAGI (reference sequence). The CDR3 has 13 amino acids. Trimming removed 2 bases from V and 5 bases from J, with 4 bases in between. CDR3 DNA sequence: TGTGCCAGCAGTTACGTCGATAATTCACCCCTCCACTTT. It translates to CASSYVDNSPLHF.

The V and J genes are TRBV6-5 and TRBJ1-2; D is ambiguous. There are 13 residues in the CDR3. Trimming stripped 6 bases from V and 5 bases from J, with 13 bases between. From germline, CDR1 is MNHEY and CDR2 SVGAGI. CDR3 loop: CASSAREAYGYTF. DNA of the CDR3: TGTGCCAGCAGCGCTCGGGAGGCTTATGGCTACACCTTC.

The chain joins TRBV7-8 to TRBJ2-3; 9 bases fit TRBD2. The CDR3 has 16 amino acids. Germline V gives CDR1 SGHVS, CDR2 FQNEAQ. Unmatched junction bases numbered 6, after V lost 3 bases and J lost 2 bases. The DNA for the CDR3 is TGTGCCAGCAGCTTTTCCCTAGCGGGACTCACAGATACGCAGTATTTT. This codes for CASSFSLAGLTDTQYF.

The chain couples TRBV19 to TRBJ2-3, with 14 bases that match TRBD2. This CDR3 spans 17 amino acids. V lost 5 bases and J lost 2; bases outside the gene matches: 6. The germline V gene encodes CDR1 LNHDA and CDR2 SQIVND (reference sequence). CDR3 region: CASSEGLAGVITDTQYF. Here the CDR3 DNA reads TGTGCCAGTAGTGAGGGACTAGCGGGGGTCATCACAGATACGCAGTATTTT.

The genes are TRBV15 and TRBJ2-1; D is unresolved. Trimming pared 0 bases from V and 10 bases from J, leaving 10 bases between. This CDR3 is built from 13 residues. Germline V gene lookup returns CDR1 LNHNV and CDR2 YYDKDF (reference sequence). DNA for the CDR3: TGTGCCACCAGCAGAGAGTCGTCCGAGGAGCAGTTCTTC. Residues: CATSRESSEEQFF.

The rearrangement uses TRBV30 and TRBJ1-1; 9 positions match TRBD1. The CDR3 spans 13 residues. J gave up 3 bases and V 1 base, and 0 bases lay outside the gene matches. Germline lookup yields CDR1 GTSNPN and CDR2 SVGIG (reference sequence). The CDR3, as DNA: TGTGCCTGGAGTGGACAGGGGGACACTGAAGCTTTCTTT. Its protein product is CAWSGQGDTEAFF.

The chain has TRBV7-2 and TRBJ2-4; D perhaps matches TRBD2 (5 bases). V shed 5 bases and J shed 8 bases, with 13 bases lying between them. This CDR3 is 13 amino acids long. Germline CDR1 is SGHTA and CDR2 is FQGNSA. CDR3 residues: CASSLDPRDIQYF. Here the CDR3 DNA reads TGTGCCAGCAGCCTAGACCCGAGGGACATTCAGTACTTC.

The chain employs TRBV19 and TRBJ2-1; 8 bases agree with TRBD1. The J segment lost 6 bases and the V segment lost 3 bases, leaving 7 bases of the junction unmatched. Germline-derived CDR1 and CDR2 are LNHDA and SQIVND (reference sequence). CDR3 length equals 15 residues. DNA of the CDR3: TGTGCCAGTAGTATCCGACAGGGGTGGGGCAATGAGCAGTTCTTC. Translation: CASSIRQGWGNEQFF.

The CDR3 here is CASSLARGTEAFF. CDR3 coding DNA: TGTGCCAGCAGCTTAGCACGGGGAACTGAAGCTTTCTTT. This chain connects TRBV7-2 to TRBJ1-1, with D hard to call. The CDR3 covers 13 residues. Germline V gene sequence: CDR1 SGHTA, CDR2 FQGNSA. V shed 0 bases and J shed 5 bases, with 7 bases lying between them.

The rearrangement joins TRBV4-1 to TRBJ2-6; 12 bases are a match to TRBD1. The CDR3 covers 18 residues. Losses at the gene ends were 8 bases for V and 4 bases for J; bases not matched to a gene: 12. Germline V lookup: CDR1 MGHRA, CDR2 YSYEKL. The CDR3: CASWHGTGGARGANVLTF. CDR3 DNA sequence: TGCGCCAGCTGGCACGGGACAGGGGGCGCGCGAGGGGCCAACGTCCTGACTTTC.